Here is one T cell receptor (beta chain) with its context. What this receptor recognizes is not known. No much larger clone is present one base from it, and per-base qualities are unavailable. The sample has other DNA sequences that encode this CDR3 too. The CDR3 runs 14 amino acids, cysteine and phenylalanine included. CDR3 DNA is the only sequence kept; it has 42 bases, read in frame from the first base. V loses 6 bases, J loses 3 bases, and the germline ends lie 15 bases apart. In the germline V gene, CDR1 corresponds to MNHEY and CDR2 to SVGAGI. TCRbeta CDR3 regions were amplified from genomic DNA by means of the immunoSEQ Assay, a bias-controlled multiplex PCR. Per the original workflow: Within the assay, amplification of reference gene primers was used to estimate how many nucleated cells each sample contained. To quantify the absolute abundance of each unique TCRbeta CDR3 rearrangement, sequence reads were collapsed and filtered. For each sample, productive Simpson clonality was calculated as the square root of Simpson's diversity index over productive rearrangements. In its TCRdb copy, this immuneACCESS table keeps in-frame sequences only and misses some clones. Where compared with another copy, unresolved V genes explain less than half of these, and the others have no known cause. From that table come the V and J calls and clone size; the DNA was used to work out D and trimming. Recorded for this sample are roughly 500,000 clones; 80% to 90% of them occurred a single time. The ten top clones hold about 0.91% of the sample.

This entry belongs to a study of blood T cell repertoires in COVID-19 (dated by TCRdb to 2018 to 2020). Context from the whole study: Samples from collaborators originated in the United States, Italy and Spain and spanned both the acute and convalescent phases of COVID-19. The prospective study material was composed of cDNA or gDNA derived from T cells, B-cell-depleted T cells, or PBMCs. The dataset comprised deeply sampled blood TCRbeta repertoires from subjects exposed to, actively infected with, or recovered from COVID-19. A freely available public database, intended as a resource for researchers studying the immune response to SARS-CoV-2, is where the repertoires were released. Samples were obtained from the ongoing ImmuneRACE study (first 160 participants) and from 1,254 subjects provided by 6 global collaborators. Sample metadata almost always included a de-identified subject ID, COVID-19 status, age in years and sex. Where HLA class I and class II types were available, the types were taken from metadata supplied by the sample provider, not from assay-based typing.

One collaborating source in Seattle enrolled patients during active infection and followed them longitudinally through the course of disease. Collaborating institutions collected whole blood in K2EDTA tubes following their own protocols. Collaborator samples were shipped for TCRbeta analysis as frozen whole blood, isolated PBMCs, or DNA extracted from either sample type. The research as a whole found: How much clinical and demographic metadata was included differed by source and by participant, and the metadata was provided uncurated.

The sequence joins TRBV6-5 to TRBJ2-7; TRBD1 is a possible D gene, resting on 6 matching bases. This TCR came from a man younger than 35 with COVID-19, enrolled during active disease. What was sequenced was peripheral blood. This receptor carries the CDR3 CASRDRGHSYEQYF. The DNA sequence is as follows: TGTGCCAGCAGGGATAGGGGACACAGCTACGAGCAGTACTTC.